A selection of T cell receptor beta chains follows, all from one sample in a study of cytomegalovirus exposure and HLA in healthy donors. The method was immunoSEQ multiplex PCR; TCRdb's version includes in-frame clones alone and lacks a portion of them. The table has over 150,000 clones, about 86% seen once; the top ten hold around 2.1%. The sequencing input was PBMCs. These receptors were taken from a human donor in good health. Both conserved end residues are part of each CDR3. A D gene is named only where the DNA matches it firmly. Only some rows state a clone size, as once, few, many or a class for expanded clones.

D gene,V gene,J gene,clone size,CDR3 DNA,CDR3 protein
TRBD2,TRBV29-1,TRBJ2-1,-,TGCAGCGCAGAAGGGACTAGAAAACACAATGAGCAGTTCTTC,CSAEGTRKHNEQFF
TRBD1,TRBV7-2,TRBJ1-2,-,TGTGCCAGCAGCTCTGACAGGGGGCAAGGTGGCTACACCTTC,CASSSDRGQGGYTF
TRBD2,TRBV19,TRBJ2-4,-,TGTGCCAGTGAGGCGGGAGGTCCCAAAAACATTCAGTACTTC,CASEAGGPKNIQYF
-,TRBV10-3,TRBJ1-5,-,TGTGCCATCAGTGAGTCGATGGGAGGTTATGGTCAGCCCCAGCATTTT,CAISESMGGYGQPQHF
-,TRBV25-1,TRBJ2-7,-,TGTGCCAGCAGTCTGTACTACGAGCAGTACTTC,CASSLYYEQYF
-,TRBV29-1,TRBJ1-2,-,TGCAGCGTTGATAGTTCACCCCTCTCTTTTAACTATGGCTACACCTTC,CSVDSSPLSFNYGYTF
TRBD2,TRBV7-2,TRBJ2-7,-,TGTGCCAGCAGCCCGTTCGGGAGGGCCCTCTACGAGCAGTACTTC,CASSPFGRALYEQYF
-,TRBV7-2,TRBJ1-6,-,TGTGCCAGCAGCTTAGGCCCGGCGGGATTAAATTCACCCCTCCACTTT,CASSLGPAGLNSPLHF
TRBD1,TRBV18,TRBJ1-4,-,TGTGCCAGCTCACTTAGACCAGGGGGCAATGATGAAAAACTGTTTTTT,CASSLRPGGNDEKLFF
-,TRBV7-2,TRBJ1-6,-,TGTGCCAGCAGCTTAAGGGGCATCGGTATTTCACCCCTCCACTTT,CASSLRGIGISPLHF
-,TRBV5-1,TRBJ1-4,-,TGCGCCAGCAGCGTAACAGGGACTAATGAAAAACTGTTTTTT,CASSVTGTNEKLFF
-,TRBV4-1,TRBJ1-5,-,TGCGCCAGCAGGCAACAGGGCGATGGGCAGCCCCAGCATTTT,CASRQQGDGQPQHF
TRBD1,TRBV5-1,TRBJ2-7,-,TGCGCCAGCAGCCGTAGACAGGGGGCCTACGAGCAGTACTTC,CASSRRQGAYEQYF
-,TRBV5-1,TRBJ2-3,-,TGCGCCAGCAGCGCCGCCGGCCACAGGGAAGAGAGGGGCACAGATACGCAGTATTTT,CASSAAGHREERGTDTQYF
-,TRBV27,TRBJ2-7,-,TGTGCCAACCCGGTCAGGGTCCCCTACGAGCAGTACTTC,CANPVRVPYEQYF
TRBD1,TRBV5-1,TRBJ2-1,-,TGCGCCAGCATTCCCGGCGGGACAGGCTACAATGAGCAGTTCTTC,CASIPGGTGYNEQFF
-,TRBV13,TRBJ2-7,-,TGTGCCAGCAGCTCCTCCGGTACCGAGCAGTACTTC,CASSSSGTEQYF
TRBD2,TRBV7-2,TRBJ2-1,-,TGTGCCAGCAGCTCCAAGCGGGGCCACAATGAGCAGTTCTTC,CASSSKRGHNEQFF
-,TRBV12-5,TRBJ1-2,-,TGTGCTAGTGGTTTGGGAGGTGGCTATGGCTACACCTTC,CASGLGGGYGYTF
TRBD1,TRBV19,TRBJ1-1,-,TGTGCCAGTAAGGTCAGGGGGCGGACTGAAGCTTTCTTT,CASKVRGRTEAFF
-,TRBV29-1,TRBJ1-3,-,TGCAGCGTTTCCGGGATCTCTGGAAACACCATATATTTT,CSVSGISGNTIYF
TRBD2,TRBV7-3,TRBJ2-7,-,TGTGCCAGCAGCTTAGGTACGGGGGGAGAGCAGTACTTC,CASSLGTGGEQYF
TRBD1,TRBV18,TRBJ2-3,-,TGTGCCAGCTCACCACCCCTTGGCAGGGGGCTTAGCACAGATACGCAGTATTTT,CASSPPLGRGLSTDTQYF
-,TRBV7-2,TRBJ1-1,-,TGTGCCAGCAGCTTCAGGGGAACAGCTTTCTTT,CASSFRGTAFF
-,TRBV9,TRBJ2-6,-,TGTGCCAGCAGCTCAGACTTTCTCCTGGGGGCCAACGTCCTGACTTTC,CASSSDFLLGANVLTF
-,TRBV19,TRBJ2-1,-,TGTGCCAGTAGTCCACCTACCCACTCCTACAATGAGCAGTTCTTC,CASSPPTHSYNEQFF
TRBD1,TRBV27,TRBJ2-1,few,TGTGCCAGCAGTCCCCTTCCCCCCACGGGACAGCACAATGAGCAGTTCTTC,CASSPLPPTGQHNEQFF
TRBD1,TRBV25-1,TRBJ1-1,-,TGTGCCAGCAGTTACACAGGGGGCGTCAAACGGGCTGAAGCTTTCTTT,CASSYTGGVKRAEAFF
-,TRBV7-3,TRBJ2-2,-,TGTGCCAGCAGCTTTGACAGGAACACCGGGGAGCTGTTTTTT,CASSFDRNTGELFF
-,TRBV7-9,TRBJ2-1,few,TGTGCCAGCAGCCGAGACAGTACCACCTACAATGAGCAGTTCTTC,CASSRDSTTYNEQFF
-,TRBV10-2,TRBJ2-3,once,TGCGCCAGCAGTGACGCTAGCGACCTCGGCACAGATACGCAGTATTTT,CASSDASDLGTDTQYF
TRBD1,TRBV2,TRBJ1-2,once,TGTGCCAGCAGTCAACGGGGGTCCCGGGACAGGGTGTATGGCTACACCTTC,CASSQRGSRDRVYGYTF
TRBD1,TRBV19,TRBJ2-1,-,TGTGCCAGTAGTACCGGGACAGAGTACAATGAGCAGTTCTTC,CASSTGTEYNEQFF